The entry below describes one T cell receptor (beta chain). Looked up from germline, CDR1 is DFQATT and CDR2 is SNEGSKA (reference sequence). The ends were cut back, 4 bases at V and 3 bases at J, with 6 bases in the middle. The CDR3 contains 11 residues. This record belongs to a study of CD8 T cells in Susac syndrome. With random hexamers, 0.5 to 1 ug RNA was reverse transcribed. TCRdb ran MiXCR on the immunoSEQ multiplex PCR reads and lists one entry per CDR3 protein. The sample records 180,000 or so distinct CDR3 sequences, over 85% being singletons. The sequence came from a human donor in good health. V is TRBV20-1 and J is TRBJ1-1, with unresolved D. The specimen was CD4+ T cells from PBMCs. The CDR3, as DNA: TGCAGTGCTATCCTTTACACTGAAGCTTTCTTT. Its protein is CSAILYTEAFF.